This TCR delta chain was retrieved from a study of Vδ1+ human thymocytes. Sequences come from RNA converted to cDNA by reverse transcription. CDR3 amplicons came from multiplex PCR with pooled V-gene forward and constant-region reverse primers. TCRdb reran clone calling via CATT on the multiplex PCR reads. The sample yields about 75,000 delta-chain clones, around 30% seen once. Germline assignment: CDR1 TSWWSYY and CDR2 QGS. CDR3 length: 17 residues. Trimming pared 1 base from V and 0 bases from J, leaving 15 bases between. Whole-study results and caveats: Highly polyclonal TRG and TRD repertoires with Gaussian CDR3 length distributions appeared in thymus.

A few counts support this clone. Its antigen is still unknown. The receptor was isolated from a boy younger than two who had congenital heart surgery. The chain joins TRDV1 to TRDJ1; D gene ambiguous. Specimen: Vdelta1+ gamma-delta thymocytes from the thymus. Subset in this sample: FACS-sorted CD3+ TCRalphabeta- TCRVdelta1+ TCRVdelta2- thymocytes. This CDR3 is CALGEPQDPPYTDKLIF. The CDR3, as DNA: TGTGCTCTTGGGGAACCCCAGGATCCCCCGTACACCGATAAACTCATCTTT.